This entry is about one T cell receptor beta chain. The repertoire was sequenced with immunoSEQ multiplex PCR; TCRdb's copy has only in-frame clones and lacks some. The table lists some 100,000 clones, about 90% of them singletons. The data were taken from a study of control samples from healthy donors and cancer patients. Germline CDR1 and CDR2: LGHDT and YNNKEL (reference sequence). Trimming took 6 bases from V and 3 from J; bases not matched to a gene: 7. The CDR3 is made up of 16 amino acids. The TCR originated in a woman in her forties or fifties in good health. The V call is TRBV3-1 (or the pseudogene TRBV3-2), the J call TRBJ1-5, with TRBD1 identical over 11 bases. Sequencing was carried out using blood. The CDR3 here is CASRDRGRESNQPQHF. In DNA, the CDR3 is TGTGCCAGCAGGGACAGGGGGCGAGAATCCAATCAGCCCCAGCATTTT.